This T cell receptor (beta chain) derives from a study of long-term antiretroviral therapy in people with HIV. General study points: Despite increasing after ART, diversity remained lower than that of transplant donor controls. There were no data on ART adherence, viral resistance or therapy changes, a gap that limits inferences about post-ART repertoire changes. Blood, drawn from about 2004 to 2017, may reflect older ART regimens.

Every specimen held between roughly 0.9-10 million cryopreserved PBMC. These were thawed and washed before DNA extraction. As regards this clone: Its antigen is undetermined.

The junction had 11 bases not matched to a gene; V was cut back by 6 bases and J by 0 bases. CDR1 and CDR2 from the germline V gene are SGHTS and YDEGEE. The length of the CDR3 is 17 residues. The immunoSEQ assay was v3.0, run at survey level. Assay used: immunoSEQ multiplex PCR; TCRdb lists only in-frame clones, some missing. The table shows 15,000 to 20,000 clones, with around nine tenths occurring only once. This TCR derives from a man aged 35-49 years with HIV. This chain uses TRBV5-8 with TRBJ1-5; TRBD1 matches 8 bases. Source: unsorted PBMCs, taken 0.5 years after starting antiretroviral therapy. The CDR3 DNA sequence: TGTGCCAGCACCAAGTCCCGGGACAGGTATAGCAATCAGCCCCAGCATTTT. Its protein is CASTKSRDRYSNQPQHF.